Shown below are 14 T cell receptor beta chains from a single sample sequenced in a study of T cells after yellow fever vaccination. From the 5' RACE reads, TCRdb called clonotypes with MiXCR, one entry per CDR3 protein. The sample yields 28,000 or so distinct CDR3 sequences, around 4.3% seen once. The starting material was CD8+ T cells sorted from PBMCs, obtained 5 days after the yellow fever booster vaccination. Source of these receptors: a man younger than 40 who received the YFV17D yellow fever vaccine.

This clonotype was seen only a few times. The chain combines TRBV12-3 or TRBV12-4 with TRBJ1-4; D possibly corresponds to TRBD1 (6 bases). The CDR3 spans 14 residues. Trimming took 6 bases from V and 6 from J, leaving 14 bases between them. CDR3: CASSRGGSYEKLFF. Here the CDR3 DNA reads TGTGCCAGCAGCCGAGGGGGTTCTTATGAAAAACTGTTTTTT.

This clonotype was recorded many times. The rearrangement joins TRBV27 to TRBJ2-7; D may be TRBD2 (6 bases). Germline loops: CDR1 MNHEY, CDR2 SMNVEV (reference sequence). This CDR3 has 11 amino acids. The V gene lost 8 bases and the J gene lost 3 bases, with 8 bases spanning the gap. The CDR3 reads CASGTFYEQYF. CDR3 coding DNA: TGTGCCAGCGGGACTTTCTACGAGCAGTACTTC.

This clonotype was counted a few times. This chain joins TRBV11-1 and TRBJ2-6, with 7 bases aligning to TRBD2. Germline loops: CDR1 SGHAT, CDR2 FQDESV (reference sequence). With 8 bases clipped from V and 4 bases from J, the junction kept 17 bases outside the gene matches. The CDR3 covers 18 residues. The CDR3 here is CASPPRARRESGANVLTF. In nucleotides, the CDR3 is TGTGCCAGCCCCCCGAGGGCTAGGCGGGAGTCCGGGGCCAACGTCCTGACTTTC.

This clonotype was recorded at least ten times. The rearrangement links TRBV3-1 to TRBJ2-7, with a possible D match to TRBD2 (5 bases). With 0 bases removed from V and 6 bases from J, the gap between germline ends came to 18 bases. Germline assignment: CDR1 LGHDT and CDR2 YNNKEL (reference sequence). This CDR3 is built from 16 residues. The CDR3 nucleotides read TGTGCCAGCAGCCAAGAAGGACGGAGGTGGCCTGCCGAGCAGTACTTC. It encodes CASSQEGRRWPAEQYF.

This clonotype was recorded many times. This sequence joins TRBV19 and TRBJ2-2; no definite D call. Germline V gene data show CDR1 as LNHDA and CDR2 as SQIVND (reference sequence). This CDR3 is 17 amino acids long. The V gene lost 2 bases and the J gene lost 6 bases, with 19 bases spanning the gap. This CDR3 is CASSIIKITSLPGELFF. Written as DNA, the CDR3 is TGTGCCAGTAGTATAATCAAAATTACAAGCCTTCCCGGGGAGCTGTTTTTT.

This clonotype was recorded at least ten times. The chain is built from TRBV19 and TRBJ1-1, with D possibly matching TRBD1 (6 bases). CDR3 length equals 14 residues. V was trimmed by 6 bases and J by 4 bases, leaving 15 bases between them. Germline-derived CDR1 and CDR2 are LNHDA and SQIVND (reference sequence). The CDR3 here is CASRGALRSTEAFF. In nucleotides, the CDR3 is TGTGCCAGTAGGGGGGCATTGCGTTCCACTGAAGCTTTCTTT.

This clonotype was recorded at least ten times. This sequence joins TRBV27 and TRBJ2-1; 8 nucleotides agree with TRBD2. CDR3 size: 16 residues. The germline CDR1 and CDR2 sequences are MNHEY and SMNVEV (reference sequence). The trim removed 4 bases at V and 8 bases at J, leaving 13 bases unmatched. CDR3: CASSSGAGEFRDEQFF. The CDR3 region has the DNA TGTGCCAGCAGTTCAGGAGCGGGAGAGTTTAGGGATGAGCAGTTCTTC.

The sample holds many counts of this clonotype. A read error may produce the germline difference seen at one junction end. The CDR3 bases are TGTGCTAGCAGCTTATTGCCAGGGTCGCGCAATGAGCAGTTCTTC. It is translated as CASSLLPGSRNEQFF. The chain employs TRBV7-7 and TRBJ2-1; a possible D gene is TRBD1 (5 bases). CDR3 length: 15 amino acids. Germline V lookup: CDR1 SSHAT, CDR2 FNYEAQ (reference sequence).

The sample holds many counts of this clonotype. The CDR3 region is CASWVASNTGELFF. In DNA form, the CDR3 reads TGTGCCAGCTGGGTAGCGAGCAACACCGGGGAGCTGTTTTTT. The rearrangement links TRBV6-2 or TRBV6-3 to TRBJ2-2; weak D call: TRBD2 (5 bases). V was cut by 8 bases and J by 2 bases, with 12 bases left in between. The CDR3 has 14 amino acids. CDR1 MNHEY and CDR2 SVGEGT come from the germline V gene.

This clonotype was seen repeatedly, ten times or more. The V call is TRBV12-3 or TRBV12-4, the J call TRBJ2-2, with TRBD2 matching 10 bases. J lost 0 bases, V lost 7 bases, and 11 bases had no gene match. CDR3 length: 18 residues. CDR3 in amino acids: CASTSPGLASANTGELFF. Written as DNA, the CDR3 is TGTGCCAGCACCTCACCGGGACTAGCGAGCGCGAACACCGGGGAGCTGTTTTTT.

This clonotype was counted only a few times. This CDR3 is CSGGDPGQGPLENIQYF. The DNA of the CDR3 is TGCAGCGGGGGAGATCCGGGACAGGGGCCGTTAGAAAACATTCAGTACTTC. This rearrangement joins TRBV29-1 to TRBJ2-4; 10 nucleotides agree with TRBD1. This CDR3 comprises 17 residues. Germline assignment: CDR1 SQVTM and CDR2 ANQGSEA. The junction had 17 bases not matched to a gene; V was cut back by 7 bases and J by 5 bases.

CDR3 region: CASSRAGVSSYNEQFF. Here the CDR3 DNA reads TGTGCCAGCAGCCGGGCGGGGGTAAGCTCCTACAATGAGCAGTTCTTC. V and J are TRBV5-5 and TRBJ2-1; TRBD2 agrees at 7 bases. The CDR3 runs 16 residues. With 4 bases clipped from V and 0 bases from J, the junction kept 7 bases outside the gene matches. Germline CDR1 is SGHKS and CDR2 is YYEKEE (reference sequence).

This clonotype was counted many times. The chain recombines TRBV29-1 with TRBJ2-7; TRBD1 matches at 8 bases. The CDR3 spans 12 residues. V was pared by 7 bases and J by 6 bases, with 8 bases of the junction left unmatched. Germline loops: CDR1 SQVTM, CDR2 ANQGSEA. The CDR3 sequence: CSAGQGPAEQYF. The CDR3, as DNA: TGCAGCGCTGGACAGGGTCCTGCCGAGCAGTACTTC.

This clonotype was counted many times. The chain joins TRBV3-1 to TRBJ2-7, with no clear D. This CDR3 contains 13 residues. Between the trimmed V and J ends, which lost 3 bases and 9 bases, there was a span of 15 bases. Per germline, CDR1 LGHDT and CDR2 YNNKEL (reference sequence). CDR3 region: CASSHNPLSSQYF. CDR3 nucleotide sequence: TGTGCCAGCAGCCACAACCCACTAAGTTCGCAGTACTTC.